The 21 T cell receptor beta chains reported below all come from one sample, sequenced in a study of T-cell memory formation after mild COVID-19. MiXCR, run by TCRdb on the 5' RACE reads, gives a single entry per CDR3 protein. The sample holds around 440,000 distinct CDR3 sequences; 15% to 20% are singletons and the top ten take 12%. The sample comprised PBMCs or a T cell subset sorted from them (not recorded which). All receptors derive from an adult woman who had mild COVID-19 (a few samples of this study predate the infection). Cell type and time point are not known.

The V call is TRBV20-1, the J call TRBJ2-1; the match to TRBD2 covers 8 bases. V lost 6 bases and J lost 7; bases outside the gene matches: 8. The CDR3 is 13 amino acids. CDR1 and CDR2 (germline): DFQATT, SNEGSKA (reference sequence). Here the CDR3 reads CSAAGTSLNEQFF. DNA for the CDR3: TGCAGTGCAGCCGGGACTAGTCTTAATGAGCAGTTCTTC.

This clonotype was seen a single time. This chain connects TRBV20-1 to TRBJ2-5, with 16 bases aligning to TRBD2. The CDR3 sequence is 16 residues long. Trimming removed 3 bases from V and 6 bases from J; junction bases left unmatched: 7. Per the germline V gene, CDR1 is DFQATT and CDR2 is SNEGSKA (reference sequence). The CDR3 spells CSASWGLAGGPKTQYF. Here the CDR3 DNA reads TGCAGTGCTAGTTGGGGACTAGCGGGAGGGCCGAAGACCCAGTACTTC.

The rearrangement uses TRBV7-9 and TRBJ2-3, with 10 positions matching TRBD1. V lost 1 base, J lost 6 bases, and 13 bases stayed unmatched. The CDR3 runs to 18 residues. Germline CDR1 and CDR2: SEHNR and FQNEAQ (reference sequence). Here the CDR3 DNA reads TGTGCCAGCAGCTTAGAAAGAGGGACAGGGGTATCGAGGGATACGCAGTATTTT. Its protein product is CASSLERGTGVSRDTQYF.

This chain links TRBV7-2 with TRBJ2-1; 14 bases map to TRBD2. CDR3 size: 19 residues. Germline loops: CDR1 SGHTA, CDR2 FQGNSA. The V segment lost 1 base and the J segment 0 bases; nucleotides outside the gene matches: 5. CDR3 sequence reads: CASSLEGLAGGPSYNEQFF. Written as DNA, the CDR3 is TGTGCCAGCAGCTTAGAAGGACTAGCGGGAGGACCCTCCTACAATGAGCAGTTCTTC.

This clonotype was observed a few times. J is TRBJ2-7 and V is TRBV7-9; a possible D gene is TRBD2 (5 bases). Trimming cost V 6 bases and J 6 bases, with 12 bases left between them. Germline-derived CDR1 and CDR2 are SEHNR and FQNEAQ (reference sequence). This CDR3 contains 12 residues. CDR3 sequence reads: CASSPTGIEQYF. The DNA for the CDR3 is TGTGCCAGCAGTCCCACGGGGATCGAGCAGTACTTC.

The chain couples TRBV6-1 to TRBJ2-1, with D unclear. Germline-derived CDR1 and CDR2 are MNHNS and SASEGT. V lost 2 bases and J 13 bases, leaving 9 bases between the germline ends. The CDR3 sequence is 11 residues long. CDR3 sequence (DNA): TGTGCCAGCAGTGAAACTTGGCCTCAGTTCTTC. Its protein product is CASSETWPQFF.

The chain's CDR3 is CASSSDRGGEQFF. The CDR3 DNA reads as TGCGCCAGCAGTTCCGACAGGGGGGGCGAGCAGTTCTTC. The genes are TRBV5-1 and TRBJ2-1; 9 positions match TRBD1. The CDR3 runs to 13 residues. The junction had 7 bases not matched to a gene; V was cut back by 5 bases and J by 10 bases. Germline assignment: CDR1 SGHRS and CDR2 YFSETQ.

This clonotype has more than one count but fewer than ten. CDR3 in DNA: TGCGCCAGCAGCCCAAAGGCGACTAGCGGGAGTAATGAGCAGTTCTTC. The encoded protein is CASSPKATSGSNEQFF. The rearrangement links TRBV4-3 to TRBJ2-1; 12 nucleotides agree with TRBD2. There are 16 residues in the CDR3. V gave up 4 bases and J gave up 7 bases; unmatched junction bases: 8. Germline V gives CDR1 LGHNA, CDR2 YSLEER.

The chain couples TRBV20-1 to TRBJ1-1; D is ambiguous. This CDR3 comprises 13 residues. V was cut by 0 bases and J by 7 bases, with 12 bases left in between. Germline V CDR1 and CDR2: DFQATT, SNEGSKA (reference sequence). CDR3 sequence reads: CSARDGGRGEAFF. The CDR3 nucleotides read TGCAGTGCTAGAGATGGAGGGCGGGGTGAAGCTTTCTTT.

This clonotype was detected a few times. This chain joins TRBV12-3 or TRBV12-4 and TRBJ2-5; 7 bases line up with TRBD1. Losses at the gene ends were 7 bases for V and 7 bases for J; bases not matched to a gene: 12. This CDR3 spans 14 amino acids. CDR3 region: CASISGQAPGTQYF. The CDR3 DNA follows: TGTGCCAGCATTTCCGGACAGGCCCCAGGGACCCAGTACTTC.

This clonotype was found a few times. The chain is built from TRBV5-8 and TRBJ2-5; D not certain. CDR3 size: 12 residues. V lost 0 bases and J lost 4, with 4 bases in between. CDR1 and CDR2 from the germline V gene are SGHTS and YDEGEE. CDR3 DNA: TGTGCCAGCAGCTTGGGGGTAGAGACCCAGTACTTC. It specifies CASSLGVETQYF. Together with reference TRBV5-8 and TRBJ2-5, the CDR3 gives the full variable domain: EAGVTQSPTHLIKTRGQQATLRCSPISGHTSVYWYQQALGLGLQFLLWYDEGEERNRGNFPPRFSGRQFPNYSSELNVNALELEDSALYLCASSLGVETQYFGPGTRLLVL.

The chain combines TRBV19 with TRBJ1-6; TRBD1 aligns across 8 bases. The CDR3 runs 16 residues. CDR1 and CDR2 from the germline V gene are LNHDA and SQIVND (reference sequence). The trim removed 6 bases at V and 1 base at J, leaving 5 bases unmatched. The CDR3 region has the DNA TGTGCCAGTAGCGGGACAGGAGTTTCCTATAATTCACCCCTCCACTTT. The encoded protein is CASSGTGVSYNSPLHF.

This clonotype was seen only a few times. This chain joins TRBV20-1 and TRBJ2-1, with D hard to call. CDR1 DFQATT and CDR2 SNEGSKA come from the germline V gene (reference sequence). The V gene lost 5 bases and the J gene lost 8 bases, with 10 bases spanning the gap. This CDR3 is 11 amino acids long. The CDR3 region is CSAQRSYEQFF. The CDR3 nucleotides are TGCAGTGCTCAACGCAGCTATGAGCAGTTCTTC.

This clonotype has ten or more counts. This rearrangement joins TRBV7-8 to TRBJ2-7; 11 bases are a match to TRBD2. The germline V gene has CDR1 SGHVS and CDR2 FQNEAQ. The CDR3 consists of 17 residues. V was pared by 2 bases and J by 2 bases, with 8 bases of the junction left unmatched. CDR3 loop: CASSLKLAGAGPYEQYF. CDR3 bases: TGTGCCAGCAGCTTAAAACTAGCGGGAGCGGGGCCCTACGAGCAGTACTTC.

This chain connects TRBV6-5 to TRBJ2-1, with 9 nucleotides matching TRBD1. From germline, CDR1 is MNHEY and CDR2 SVGAGI. V shed 5 bases and J 3 bases; nucleotides not matched to a gene: 5. The CDR3 length is 15 residues. CDR3: CASSAPGQGYNEQFF. CDR3 nucleotides: TGTGCCAGCAGTGCACCGGGACAGGGCTACAATGAGCAGTTCTTC.

This chain joins TRBV5-6 and TRBJ2-1; 15 nucleotides match TRBD2. The CDR3 covers 14 residues. V gave up 10 bases and J gave up 5 bases; unmatched junction bases: 4. In germline, CDR1 is SGHDT, CDR2 YYEEEE. The CDR3 loop is CAGRTSGGDNEQFF. The CDR3 DNA is TGTGCCGGGCGGACTAGCGGGGGGGACAATGAGCAGTTCTTC.

A few counts support this clonotype. This sequence joins TRBV12-3 or TRBV12-4 and TRBJ2-1; D perhaps matches TRBD2 (5 bases). This CDR3 is built from 15 residues. Trimming took 8 bases from V and 9 from J, leaving 23 bases between them. CDR3 sequence reads: CASLEEEAPLSEQFF. CDR3 coding DNA: TGTGCCAGCCTAGAAGAGGAGGCCCCGTTAAGTGAGCAGTTCTTC.

The V gene is TRBV24-1, the J gene TRBJ1-2; D is unresolved. This CDR3 is built from 13 residues. Per germline, CDR1 KGHDR and CDR2 SFDVKD. The V end was cut by 5 bases, the J end by 2 bases, with 8 bases between. CDR3 coding DNA: TGTGCCACCAGTGGACGCGGAAACTATGGCTACACCTTC. Protein sequence: CATSGRGNYGYTF.

This clonotype occurred many times. The junction departs from the called germline gene at one end, perhaps through a read error. The chain carries TRBV4-2 and TRBJ2-7; D perhaps matches TRBD1 (6 bases). The germline V gene has CDR1 LGHNA and CDR2 YNFKEQ. This CDR3 contains 12 residues. The CDR3 region is CASSQGASPLLF. For the CDR3, the DNA is TGTGCCAGCAGCCAGGGGGCTTCACCACTCCTCTTC.

There are many counts of this clonotype. The chain links TRBV5-5 to TRBJ2-7, with D unclear. Trimming left V 2 bases short and J 4 bases short, with 19 bases between. The length of the CDR3 is 16 residues. Germline CDR1 SGHKS, CDR2 YYEKEE (reference sequence). This CDR3 is CASSFARGRSDYEQYF. For the CDR3, the DNA is TGTGCCAGCAGCTTTGCCCGCGGCAGGTCGGATTACGAGCAGTACTTC.

The chain uses TRBV7-9 and TRBJ2-3; 9 bases match TRBD1. With 5 bases clipped from V and 1 base from J, the junction kept 13 bases outside the gene matches. In germline, CDR1 is SEHNR, CDR2 FQNEAQ (reference sequence). The CDR3 extends over 18 amino acids. The CDR3 is CASSKTPVRDRGTDTQYF. CDR3 nucleotide sequence: TGTGCCAGCAGCAAAACCCCAGTGCGGGACAGGGGCACAGATACGCAGTATTTT.